The rows below give T cell receptor beta chains drawn from one sample of a study of CD8 T cells in ankylosing spondylitis. TCRdb recomputed calls from the 5' RACE reads with MiXCR, one row per CDR3 protein. The repertoire consists of around 150,000 distinct CDR3 sequences, with about a third occurring once and the leading ten covering 6%. The sample taken for sequencing was synovial fluid, either unsorted or a sorted T cell fraction (not recorded which). The receptors derive from a male donor with ankylosing spondylitis. The CDR3 runs from the conserved cysteine through the conserved F or W. Each record gives: clone size, V gene, J gene, CDR3 protein. The size of a clone is reported for some rows only, either as once, few or many, or as a class for expanded clones.

NA,TRBV28,TRBJ2-3,CASSLLRDTQYF
NA,TRBV5-6,TRBJ2-1,CASSPTLSSYNEQFF
NA,TRBV7-2,TRBJ2-1,CASSPLKREGNEQFF
NA,TRBV20-1,TRBJ1-1,CSARTDRGEFLNTEAFF
NA,TRBV20-1,TRBJ1-1,CSASLNRGRTEAFF
NA,TRBV12-3/TRBV12-4,TRBJ1-5,CASSLRGSGPQHF
many,TRBV12-3/TRBV12-4,TRBJ1-4,CASSRDREKLFF
NA,TRBV5-1,TRBJ1-1,CASSLGARITNTEAFF
many,TRBV7-2,TRBJ2-7,CASSLDRAEQYF
NA,TRBV15,TRBJ2-3,CATSSGGSVYTQYF
NA,TRBV11-1,TRBJ2-2,CASSHPTGTSGSGGELFF
NA,TRBV29-1,TRBJ2-1,CSVENRGDNEQFF
few,TRBV7-9,TRBJ2-5,CASSLGGGGETQYF
NA,TRBV5-1,TRBJ2-3,CASSLAEGLALDTQYF
NA,TRBV20-1,TRBJ2-7,CSARGLAGGPSYEQYF
few,TRBV27,TRBJ2-1,CASSLLRQSYNEQFF
NA,TRBV4-2,TRBJ2-3,CASSELGQNTDTQYF
NA,TRBV4-2,TRBJ2-3,CASSQRGESTDTQYF
few,TRBV28,TRBJ2-7,CASSYGLDAYEQYF
few,TRBV12-3/TRBV12-4,TRBJ1-5,CASSFDRASNQPQHF
NA,TRBV12-3/TRBV12-4,TRBJ1-5,CASSLESQPQHF
NA,TRBV3-1,TRBJ2-1,CASSQRGSSYNEQFF
NA,TRBV12-3/TRBV12-4,TRBJ2-3,CASSLRQVGEDTQYF
many,TRBV6-5,TRBJ2-3,CASSYSLTSGKGDTQYF
NA,TRBV4-1,TRBJ1-1,CASSQERGQEGTEAFF
NA,TRBV18,TRBJ1-2,CASSPAGGDYGYTF
NA,TRBV20-1,TRBJ2-3,CSARVTSGAGHTQYF
few,TRBV20-1,TRBJ2-7,CSALRTGGIYEQYF
few,TRBV4-2,TRBJ2-4,CASSQVGTLAGHSDF
NA,TRBV5-6,TRBJ2-3,CASSPSGSDTQYF
many,TRBV29-1,TRBJ2-7,CSVSGTGYTYEQYF
NA,TRBV29-1,TRBJ2-7,CSVRTSGGVEQYF
NA,TRBV6-5,TRBJ1-1,CASSYSAIWGAHTEAFF
many,TRBV7-9,TRBJ2-3,CASSVYGLTDTQYF
few,TRBV20-1,TRBJ2-1,CSARHYSYNEQFF
many,TRBV5-1,TRBJ2-5,CASSGVNLRGGETQYF
few,TRBV6-1,TRBJ1-1,CASTVAAYHFF
many,TRBV20-1,TRBJ2-1,CSAKDGGQFNEQFF
many,TRBV28,TRBJ2-2,CASSPSGSLGGELFF
NA,TRBV20-1,TRBJ1-1,CSAPDRFAEAFF
NA,TRBV18,TRBJ1-5,CASSPRDRDQPQHF
NA,TRBV5-1,TRBJ2-3,CASSPSDRGDTQYF
NA,TRBV3-1,TRBJ2-2,CASSGRGRTGELFF
many,TRBV5-1,TRBJ1-5,CASSLDGRENQPQHF
once,TRBV11-3,TRBJ2-5,CASGRGQQETQYF